Reported below is one T cell receptor beta chain. Antigen unknown. Prior autoimmune disease or systemic immunosuppression barred patients. This entry is derived from a study of OX40 agonist ivuxolimab in advanced cancers. The study, taken as a whole, reports: In the 0.1-3.0 mg/kg groups, partial responders showed among the lowest expansion.

Germline loops: CDR1 MNHEY, CDR2 SMNVEV (reference sequence). The CDR3 is 16 amino acids. The V and J ends lost 5 bases and 5 bases, in that order; junction bases with no gene match: 10. Only in-frame clones appear in the TCRdb table, and some are missing; sequencing was by immunoSEQ multiplex PCR. The sample consists of tens of thousands of clones, 85% to 95% of them appearing once. The input for sequencing was CD4+ or CD8+ T cells sorted from blood, taken in a trial of the OX40 agonist ivuxolimab. V is TRBV27 and J is TRBJ2-2; 8 bases are a match to TRBD1. This sequence originates from an adult with an advanced solid tumor such as melanoma, head and neck, liver or kidney cancer. The CDR3 sequence: CASSPDRGGRTGELFF. The CDR3 nucleotides are TGTGCCAGCAGTCCAGACAGGGGAGGTCGGACCGGGGAGCTGTTTTTT.